This record looks at one T cell receptor beta chain sequence and its context. The V end was cut by 5 bases, the J end by 4 bases, with 14 bases between. The CDR3 length is 14 residues. Germline CDR1 reads SGHVS; CDR2 reads FQNEAQ. The authors' processing: Amplification from reference gene primers served as the basis for estimated nucleated cell counts. Measured with immunoSEQ multiplex PCR; TCRdb has only the in-frame clones, and not every one. That table is the source of V, J and clone size, and D and trimming were worked out from the DNA. The top ten clones hold over 25% of a sample with some 140,000 clones, approximately 83% of them seen once. These data originate in a study of blood T cell repertoires in COVID-19. Study-wide context: Acute and convalescent COVID-19 samples came from the United States, Italy and Spain.

J is TRBJ2-5 and V is TRBV7-8; possibly TRBD2 for D (6 bases). The specimen was peripheral blood. The source is a woman aged 55-70 years with acute or convalescent COVID-19. CDR3 residues: CASSPGLIRETQYF. CDR3 DNA: TGTGCCAGCAGCCCGGGACTCATAAGAGAGACCCAGTACTTC. The entire variable domain, with the rest obtained from reference TRBV7-8 and TRBJ2-5, is as follows: GAGVSQSPRYKVAKRGQDVALRCDPISGHVSLFWYQQALGQGPEFLTYFQNEAQLDKSGLPSDRFFAERPEGSVSTLKIQRTQQEDSAVYLCASSPGLIRETQYFGPGTRLLVL.